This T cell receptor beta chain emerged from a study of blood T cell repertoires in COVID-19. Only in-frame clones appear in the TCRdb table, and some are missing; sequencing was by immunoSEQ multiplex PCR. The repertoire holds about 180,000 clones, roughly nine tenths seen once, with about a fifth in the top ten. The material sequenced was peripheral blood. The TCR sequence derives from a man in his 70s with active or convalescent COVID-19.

The CDR3 is CAVTPGSGEGELFF. The CDR3 bases are TGTGCCGTAACCCCGGGATCCGGGGAGGGGGAGCTGTTTTTT. V is TRBV10-3 and J is TRBJ2-2; tentative D call: TRBD2 (5 bases). Per germline, CDR1 ENHRY and CDR2 SYGVKD. The CDR3 is 14 residues long. V lost 11 bases to trimming and J lost 8 bases, with 21 bases between them.